This paragraph covers one T cell receptor (beta chain) sequence. This specimen belongs to a study of T-cell reconstitution after alpha-beta-depleted transplantation in children. Unique molecular identifiers tagged the TCRbeta library. TCRdb redid the calling of the PCR reads with MiXCR, one entry per CDR3 protein. The data hold 70,000 to 95,000 distinct CDR3 sequences, with 9.5% to 15% observed a single time. The origin of this receptor is a human donor who donated a stem cell graft to a child with inherited bone marrow failure. The source material was PBMCs from the stem cell graft donor, sampled from the stem cell graft.

The CDR3 here is CASSLVGNEQYF. CDR3 bases: TGTGCCAGCAGCTTAGTCGGGAACGAGCAGTACTTC. The chain joins TRBV7-2 to TRBJ2-7, with D possibly being TRBD2 (5 bases). CDR3 length: 12 residues. Germline V gene sequence: CDR1 SGHTA, CDR2 FQGNSA. With 1 base removed from V and 5 bases from J, the gap between germline ends came to 6 bases.